Listed below are T cell receptor beta chains from one sample, sequenced in a study of TIL therapy for anti-PD-1-resistant metastatic lung cancer. Here immunoSEQ multiplex PCR was the method, and the copy in TCRdb shows in-frame clones only, minus some. The repertoire holds approximately 92,000 clones, under 70% seen once, with approximately 9.9% in the top ten. The sequenced sample was tumor tissue, obtained at baseline. Receptors originate from a person between 30 and 80 years old with non-small cell lung cancer. Both conserved end residues are part of each CDR3. The D gene is left open where the match is weak. The listing skips clone size in some rows; elsewhere it reads once, few, many or a size class.

J: TRBJ2-7; V: TRBV9; D: TRBD2; size: -; DNA: TGTGCCAGCAGCGGTAGCGGGAGGGCCGCCTTCTACGAGCAGTACTTC; CDR3: CASSGSGRAAFYEQYF
J: TRBJ2-3; V: TRBV28; D: -; size: -; DNA: TGTGCCACCAGGGGAGGCGGGACAGATACGCAGTATTTT; CDR3: CATRGGGTDTQYF
J: TRBJ2-1; V: TRBV6-5; D: TRBD2; size: -; DNA: TGTGCCAGCAGTCCTAGCGGAAGCTCCTACAATGAGCAGTTCTTC; CDR3: CASSPSGSSYNEQFF
J: TRBJ1-4; V: TRBV18; D: TRBD1; size: -; DNA: TGTGCCAGCTCACGGACAGGGGGGGCGGATGAAAAACTGTTTTTT; CDR3: CASSRTGGADEKLFF
J: TRBJ1-5; V: TRBV6-5; D: TRBD1; size: -; DNA: TGTGCCAGCAGCGCCAGGGGGAATCAGCCCCAGCATTTT; CDR3: CASSARGNQPQHF
J: TRBJ1-6; V: TRBV6-2/TRBV6-3; D: -; size: -; DNA: TGTGCCAGCAGTTACGGAAACAGGCAATATTCACCCCTCCACTTT; CDR3: CASSYGNRQYSPLHF
J: TRBJ2-5; V: TRBV27; D: TRBD2; size: medium-sized; DNA: TGTGCCAGCAGTTTAGTGGGGGGGTACCAAGAGACCCAGTACTTC; CDR3: CASSLVGGYQETQYF
J: TRBJ1-1; V: TRBV7-2; D: TRBD1; size: once; DNA: TGTGCCAGCAGCTTATCTAGGGGGCCGACTGAAGCTTTCTTT; CDR3: CASSLSRGPTEAFF
J: TRBJ2-7; V: TRBV6-2/TRBV6-3; D: -; size: -; DNA: TGTGCCAGCAGTTACCTCCTAAACGGGCAGTACTTC; CDR3: CASSYLLNGQYF
J: TRBJ2-6; V: TRBV19; D: TRBD1; size: -; DNA: TGTGCCAGTAGTATAGCGGGACAGGGTTCTGGGGCCAACGTCCTGACTTTC; CDR3: CASSIAGQGSGANVLTF
J: TRBJ2-7; V: TRBV7-9; D: TRBD1; size: -; DNA: TGTGCCAGCAGCGCGGACAGGGGGCATAATTACGAGCAGTACTTC; CDR3: CASSADRGHNYEQYF
J: TRBJ1-2; V: TRBV19; D: TRBD1; size: -; DNA: TGTGCCAGTAGTAGCACCGGGACAGTAGCTAACTATGGCTACACCTTC; CDR3: CASSSTGTVANYGYTF
J: TRBJ2-3; V: TRBV18; D: TRBD2; size: few; DNA: TGTGCCAGCTCACCAAATCGACTAGCGGGAGTGAGAGTCAGCACAGATACGCAGTATTTT; CDR3: CASSPNRLAGVRVSTDTQYF
J: TRBJ1-3; V: TRBV27; D: -; size: -; DNA: TGTGCCAGCAGTGAGAGTAGAGCCTCTGGAAACACCATATATTTT; CDR3: CASSESRASGNTIYF
J: TRBJ2-7; V: TRBV4-3; D: TRBD1; size: -; DNA: TGCGCCAGCAGCCAAGACCGACAGGGTCTCCGCGAGCAGTACTTC; CDR3: CASSQDRQGLREQYF
J: TRBJ2-3; V: TRBV7-2; D: TRBD2; size: -; DNA: TGTGCCAGCAGCTTAAAGGGAGGGGTAGCGGGCACAGATACGCAGTATTTT; CDR3: CASSLKGGVAGTDTQYF
J: TRBJ2-3; V: TRBV18; D: -; size: -; DNA: TGTGCCAGCTCACCAACTAGCACAGATACGCAGTATTTT; CDR3: CASSPTSTDTQYF
J: TRBJ2-1; V: TRBV30; D: TRBD1; size: -; DNA: TGTGCCTGGAGCCCCGGGACAGGGGAACATGAGCAGTTCTTC; CDR3: CAWSPGTGEHEQFF
J: TRBJ1-4; V: TRBV2; D: TRBD1; size: few; DNA: TGTGCCAGCTTGGGACAGGGGCCGAGTGAAAAACTGTTTTTT; CDR3: CASLGQGPSEKLFF
J: TRBJ2-2; V: TRBV27; D: TRBD2; size: -; DNA: TGTGCCAGCAGTTCTGGCCTAGCGGGATTTGTCGACACCGGGGAGCTGTTTTTT; CDR3: CASSSGLAGFVDTGELFF
J: TRBJ1-2; V: TRBV4-3; D: -; size: many; DNA: TGCGCCAGCAGCCAAGTTGGCCTCGCGGGAGGGGGCTATGGCTACACCTTC; CDR3: CASSQVGLAGGGYGYTF